A selection of T cell receptor beta chains follows, all from one sample in a study of cytomegalovirus exposure and HLA in healthy donors. The data were produced by immunoSEQ multiplex PCR, yet TCRdb's version contains in-frame clones alone and is incomplete. The sample records 150,000 to 200,000 clones, over 60% being singletons. The sequenced sample consisted of PBMCs. These receptors were taken from a man between 18 and 29 years old in good health and CMV-seronegative. Both conserved end residues are part of each CDR3. A D gene is named only where the DNA matches it firmly. The listing skips clone size in some rows; elsewhere it reads once, few, many or a size class.

-,TRBV20-1,-,TRBJ2-7,CSRYRVHEQYF,TGCAGCCGGTACAGGGTCCACGAGCAGTACTTC
-,TRBV5-6,-,TRBJ1-3,CASSLGASTLGNTIYF,TGTGCCAGCAGCTTGGGCGCGTCTACCCTTGGAAACACCATATATTTT
TRBD2,TRBV6-5,-,TRBJ2-7,CASSYLSGGGSYEQYF,TGTGCCAGCAGTTATCTTAGCGGGGGTGGCTCCTACGAGCAGTACTTC
-,TRBV7-9,-,TRBJ2-2,CASSFPGGLGTGELFF,TGTGCCAGCAGCTTCCCCGGAGGGTTAGGCACCGGGGAGCTGTTTTTT
-,TRBV7-3,-,TRBJ2-2,CASSSWARANTGELFF,TGTGCCAGCAGCTCCTGGGCCCGAGCGAACACCGGGGAGCTGTTTTTT
-,TRBV6-1,-,TRBJ2-7,CASSKEFSRYEQYF,TGTGCCAGCAGCAAGGAGTTCAGTCGCTACGAGCAGTACTTC
-,TRBV25-1,-,TRBJ2-3,CASSDLRLTDTQYF,TGTGCCAGCAGTGACCTGAGGTTGACAGATACGCAGTATTTT
-,TRBV9,-,TRBJ1-2,CASSVGGANYGYTF,TGTGCCAGCAGCGTAGGCGGAGCTAACTATGGCTACACCTTC
TRBD1,TRBV2,-,TRBJ2-6,CASRKTGANSGANVLTF,TGTGCCAGCAGGAAGACAGGGGCCAACTCTGGGGCCAACGTCCTGACTTTC
-,TRBV2,-,TRBJ1-5,CASRANIRQPQHF,TGTGCCAGCAGGGCTAACATCAGGCAGCCCCAGCATTTT
-,TRBV5-1,-,TRBJ2-7,CASSPSEGDEQYF,TGCGCCAGCAGCCCGTCCGAGGGGGACGAGCAGTACTTC
TRBD1,TRBV27,-,TRBJ1-2,CASSTRTGGRYGYTF,TGTGCCAGCAGTACCCGGACAGGGGGTCGATATGGCTACACCTTC
TRBD2,TRBV5-1,-,TRBJ2-2,CASSRGGRYTGELFF,TGCGCCAGCAGCCGCGGGGGGCGGTACACCGGGGAGCTGTTTTTT
TRBD1,TRBV14,-,TRBJ2-7,CASSQLPGQGAKQYF,TGTGCCAGCAGCCAATTACCGGGACAGGGGGCGAAGCAGTACTTC
TRBD1,TRBV4-1,-,TRBJ1-6,CASSQGPGQLNSPLHF,TGCGCCAGCAGCCAAGGACCGGGACAGCTTAATTCACCCCTCCACTTT
-,TRBV7-2,-,TRBJ1-1,CASSAGRGNTEAFF,TGTGCCAGCAGCGCCGGAAGGGGGAACACTGAAGCTTTCTTT
-,TRBV6-1,few,TRBJ2-4,CASSEGRDRIAKNIQYF,TGTGCCAGCAGTGAAGGGAGGGACCGAATAGCCAAAAACATTCAGTACTTC
-,TRBV2,few,TRBJ2-3,CASSETGGLTDTQYF,TGTGCCAGCAGTGAAACCGGGGGGCTCACAGATACGCAGTATTTT
-,TRBV12-2,-,TRBJ1-1,CASRLETGEDNGPSFLLMNTEAFF,TGTGCAAGTCGCTTAGAGACAGGGGAAGACAATGGGCCCTCATTCCTTTTAATGAACACTGAAGCTTTCTTT
-,TRBV7-2,-,TRBJ2-7,CASSLVQISYEQYF,TGTGCCAGCAGCTTAGTTCAGATCTCCTACGAGCAGTACTTC
TRBD2,TRBV18,-,TRBJ2-7,CASSSGLAGGHEQYF,TGTGCCAGCTCAAGTGGCCTAGCGGGGGGACATGAGCAGTACTTC
-,TRBV7-3,-,TRBJ2-1,CASSLSRVNNEQFF,TGTGCCAGCAGCTTATCCAGGGTCAACAATGAGCAGTTCTTC
TRBD2,TRBV28,-,TRBJ2-7,CASSLSGILYEQYF,TGTGCCAGCAGTTTAAGCGGGATTTTATACGAGCAGTACTTC
-,TRBV5-1,-,TRBJ2-3,CASSLGSGTTDTQYF,TGCGCCAGCAGCTTGGGTAGCGGTACCACAGATACGCAGTATTTT
TRBD1,TRBV5-1,few,TRBJ2-5,CASSGRDRDGSEAQYF,TGCGCCAGCAGCGGTCGGGACAGGGATGGGTCGGAGGCCCAGTACTTC
-,TRBV27,few,TRBJ1-1,CASIRGSEAFF,TGTGCCAGCATTCGGGGGTCTGAAGCTTTCTTT